Presented here are 28 T cell receptor beta chains from one specimen sequenced in a study of T-cell memory formation after mild COVID-19. Via MiXCR, TCRdb re-called the 5' RACE reads, giving one row per CDR3 protein. The profile covers around 300,000 distinct CDR3 sequences, with roughly 13% appearing a single time and around a fifth taken by the ten largest. The source material was PBMCs or a T cell subset sorted from them (not recorded which). These receptors originate from a man younger than 35 who had mild COVID-19 (a few samples of this study predate the infection). Cell type and time point are not known.

This clonotype was seen a handful of times. The V call is TRBV4-3, the J call TRBJ2-1; D unresolved. Germline V gene lookup returns CDR1 LGHNA and CDR2 YSLEER. With 0 bases removed from V and 7 bases from J, the gap between germline ends came to 10 bases. The CDR3 loop spans 14 amino acids. CDR3 loop: CASSQEPYGNEQFF. The CDR3 DNA is TGCGCCAGCAGCCAAGAACCTTATGGGAATGAGCAGTTCTTC.

This clonotype turned up a few times. The V call is TRBV9, the J call TRBJ2-5; D might be TRBD1 (6 bases). CDR3 length: 15 residues. Trimming cost V 3 bases and J 4 bases, with 16 bases left between them. Germline CDR1 SGDLS, CDR2 YYNGEE. In DNA, the CDR3 is TGTGCCAGCAGCGGCTCCGCCAGGGGAATAGAGACCCAGTACTTC. Translated, it gives CASSGSARGIETQYF.

The chain is built from TRBV5-5 and TRBJ2-5; no firm D call. The length of the CDR3 is 13 residues. CDR1 and CDR2 from the germline V gene are SGHKS and YYEKEE (reference sequence). Trimming removed 7 bases from V and 1 base from J, with 11 bases in between. The CDR3 DNA reads as TGTGCCAGCGTCCAAAGGGCCCAAGAGACCCAGTACTTC. Translating it yields CASVQRAQETQYF.

This clonotype was detected only a few times. This sequence joins TRBV7-2 and TRBJ2-1; 14 nucleotides match TRBD2. CDR3 size: 19 residues. V shed 3 bases, J shed 2 bases, and the junction held 9 bases outside the gene matches. The germline CDR1 and CDR2 sequences are SGHTA and FQGNSA. The CDR3 DNA reads TGTGCCAGCAGCTTGTGGCCCGCGGGACTAGCGGGGGCCTACAATGAGCAGTTCTTC. Translating gives CASSLWPAGLAGAYNEQFF.

This clonotype turned up a few times. The J gene is TRBJ2-7, the V gene TRBV7-3; D gene ambiguous. In germline, CDR1 is SGHTA, CDR2 FQGTGA. V lost 2 bases and J lost 7, with 12 bases in between. CDR3 length: 13 amino acids. The CDR3 loop is CASSLGTGREQYF. The CDR3 region has the DNA TGTGCCAGCAGCTTAGGAACCGGTCGGGAGCAGTACTTC.

The chain links TRBV20-1 to TRBJ2-1, with TRBD1 matching 7 bases. The V gene's germline CDR1 is DFQATT and CDR2 SNEGSKA (reference sequence). The CDR3 is 13 residues long. The V gene end was trimmed by 3 bases and the J gene end by 8 bases; junction bases not matched to a gene: 7. Here the CDR3 reads CSASTTGKDEQFF. CDR3 nucleotides: TGCAGTGCTAGTACGACAGGGAAGGATGAGCAGTTCTTC.

This clonotype was observed a few times. The chain joins TRBV11-2 to TRBJ2-2; a weak D match, TRBD2 (6 bases). Germline values: CDR1 SGHAT, CDR2 FQNNGV. The CDR3 runs to 17 residues. Trimming stripped 6 bases from V and 6 bases from J, with 23 bases between. This chain's CDR3 is CASRYGTPGGASGELFF. Here the CDR3 DNA reads TGTGCCAGCAGATACGGGACGCCCGGGGGAGCTTCCGGGGAGCTGTTTTTT. The entire variable domain, with the rest obtained from reference TRBV11-2 and TRBJ2-2, is as follows: EAGVAQSPRYKIIEKRQSVAFWCNPISGHATLYWYQQILGQGPKLLIQFQNNGVVDDSQLPKDRFSAERLKGVDSTLKIQPAKLEDSAVYLCASRYGTPGGASGELFFGEGSRLTVL.

This clonotype has ten or more counts. The chain uses TRBV4-3 and TRBJ2-7; 10 bases match TRBD1. The CDR3 consists of 19 residues. V lost 3 bases and J lost 2; bases outside the gene matches: 16. CDR1 LGHNA and CDR2 YSLEER come from the germline V gene. In DNA, the CDR3 is TGCGCCAGCAGCCAGAGTGCCCTCGGACAGGGGGGACCTACCTACGAGCAGTACTTC. It yields the protein CASSQSALGQGGPTYEQYF.

This clonotype was seen more than once but under ten times. This chain links TRBV4-1 with TRBJ2-7; the D gene could be TRBD1 or TRBD2 (5 bases each). In germline, CDR1 is MGHRA, CDR2 YSYEKL. The CDR3 contains 13 residues. With 4 bases removed from V and 9 bases from J, the gap between germline ends came to 16 bases. This CDR3 reads CASSPRDHKGQYF. For the CDR3, the DNA is TGCGCCAGCAGCCCACGGGACCATAAGGGGCAGTACTTC.

This clonotype has just a few counts. J is TRBJ2-2 and V is TRBV25-1, with 8 bases aligning to TRBD1. The CDR3 length is 15 residues. The V gene's germline CDR1 is MGHDK and CDR2 SYGVNS. V was clipped by 3 bases and J by 4 bases; unmatched bases: 4. Here the CDR3 DNA reads TGTGCCAGCAGTGACCGGGACAGGACCACCGGGGAGCTGTTTTTT. Translated: CASSDRDRTTGELFF.

V and J are TRBV11-2 and TRBJ2-7; D is undetermined. The CDR3 has 15 amino acids. Trimming stripped 5 bases from V and 2 bases from J, with 16 bases between. CDR1 is SGHAT and CDR2 is FQNNGV in the germline V gene. CDR3 sequence reads: CASSVPFRQAYEQYF. For the CDR3, the DNA is TGTGCCAGCAGCGTCCCGTTTCGACAAGCCTACGAGCAGTACTTC. Full variable domain (remainder filled in from reference TRBV11-2 and TRBJ2-7): EAGVAQSPRYKIIEKRQSVAFWCNPISGHATLYWYQQILGQGPKLLIQFQNNGVVDDSQLPKDRFSAERLKGVDSTLKIQPAKLEDSAVYLCASSVPFRQAYEQYFGPGTRLTVT.

CDR3 amino acids: CASVAGPFQVIQYF. CDR3 coding DNA: TGTGCCAGTGTAGCGGGTCCCTTCCAGGTCATTCAGTACTTC. J is TRBJ2-4 and V is TRBV6-2 or TRBV6-3; TRBD2 agrees at 7 bases. The germline CDR1 and CDR2 sequences are MNHEY and SVGEGT. The CDR3 extends over 14 amino acids. The trim removed 9 bases at V and 9 bases at J, leaving 14 bases unmatched.

This clonotype was counted only a few times. This chain links TRBV20-1 with TRBJ2-7; D is uncertain. The CDR3 runs 12 residues. The V end lost 3 bases, the J end lost 3 bases, and 9 bases lay between the germline ends. Germline CDR1 is DFQATT and CDR2 is SNEGSKA (reference sequence). CDR3 amino acids: CSASIPNYEQYV. In DNA form, the CDR3 reads TGCAGTGCTAGTATCCCCAACTACGAGCAGTACGTC.

V and J are TRBV7-2 and TRBJ1-2, with D perhaps matching TRBD1 (5 bases). Trimming removed 4 bases from V and 5 bases from J, with 23 bases in between. The CDR3 spans 17 residues. CDR1 SGHTA and CDR2 FQGNSA come from the germline V gene. The CDR3 here is CASSWGPMRLGAYGYTF. CDR3 DNA sequence: TGTGCCAGCAGCTGGGGACCGATGCGCCTAGGGGCTTATGGCTACACCTTC.

The genes are TRBV4-1 and TRBJ2-7, with a possible D match to TRBD2 (7 bases). The CDR3 extends over 17 amino acids. The V end lost 1 base, the J end lost 0 bases, and 16 bases lay between the germline ends. The germline V gene has CDR1 MGHRA and CDR2 YSYEKL. CDR3 region: CASSQVTKGGSSYEQYF. The CDR3 DNA is TGCGCCAGCAGCCAAGTCACGAAGGGGGGGAGCTCCTACGAGCAGTACTTC.

This clonotype was detected only a few times. This chain uses TRBV4-3 with TRBJ2-7; TRBD1 matches at 7 bases. The CDR3 extends over 16 amino acids. Trimming at V came to 0 bases and at J to 5 bases, leaving 10 bases not matched to a gene. CDR1 and CDR2 from the germline V gene are LGHNA and YSLEER. As DNA, the CDR3 is TGCGCCAGCAGCCAAGATGGTAGGGGGCCAGGCGACGAGCAGTACTTC. Protein sequence: CASSQDGRGPGDEQYF.

This clonotype occurred a few times. This rearrangement joins TRBV11-2 to TRBJ2-5; 7 bases agree with TRBD2. The CDR3 is 16 amino acids. Germline CDR1 SGHAT, CDR2 FQNNGV. The V segment lost 0 bases and the J segment 5 bases; nucleotides outside the gene matches: 9. The CDR3: CASSLDMAGVAETQYF. The CDR3 DNA reads as TGTGCCAGCAGCTTAGATATGGCGGGGGTGGCGGAGACCCAGTACTTC. Full variable domain (outside the CDR3, taken from reference TRBV11-2 and TRBJ2-5): EAGVAQSPRYKIIEKRQSVAFWCNPISGHATLYWYQQILGQGPKLLIQFQNNGVVDDSQLPKDRFSAERLKGVDSTLKIQPAKLEDSAVYLCASSLDMAGVAETQYFGPGTRLLVL.

The gene calls are TRBV5-1 and TRBJ2-4; D call uncertain. This CDR3 has 14 residues. V lost 7 bases and J 0 bases, leaving 11 bases between the germline ends. Per germline, CDR1 SGHRS and CDR2 YFSETQ. CDR3 nucleotide sequence: TGCGCCAGCTTCGACCCTGGAGCCAAAAACATTCAGTACTTC. Its protein is CASFDPGAKNIQYF.

This clonotype was counted only a few times. The rearrangement uses TRBV18 and TRBJ1-2; unclear D gene. V dropped 3 bases and J dropped 5 bases, with 19 bases sitting between them. CDR3 length: 16 residues. Germline CDR1 is KGHSH and CDR2 is LQKENI. Here the CDR3 DNA reads TGTGCCAGCTCACCCTCATCAGGAGGGCAATGGTATGGCTACACCTTC. Encoded protein: CASSPSSGGQWYGYTF.

The rearrangement links TRBV30 to TRBJ1-4; D is uncertain. Germline V gives CDR1 GTSNPN, CDR2 SVGIG (reference sequence). CDR3 length equals 11 residues. The V and J ends lost 6 bases and 3 bases respectively, with 5 bases between them. The CDR3 DNA sequence: TGTGCCTGTGGGGCTAATGAAAAACTGTTTTTT. It encodes CACGANEKLFF.

This clonotype was seen many times. The CDR3 protein is CASSYSYGYNEQFF. CDR3 bases: TGTGCCAGCAGTTACTCTTACGGGTACAATGAGCAGTTCTTC. The chain recombines TRBV6-2 or TRBV6-3 with TRBJ2-1, with no clear D. This CDR3 contains 14 residues. Germline CDR1 MNHEY, CDR2 SVGEGT. The V end lost 0 bases, the J end lost 4 bases, and 7 bases lay between the germline ends.

The chain uses TRBV24-1 and TRBJ2-3; 7 bases agree with TRBD2. This CDR3 is built from 16 residues. Germline V gene data show CDR1 as KGHDR and CDR2 as SFDVKD. Unmatched junction bases numbered 7, after V lost 5 bases and J lost 0 bases. The CDR3 DNA is TGTGCCACCAGTGGAGGAGCGGGGATTAGCACAGATACGCAGTATTTT. This gives the protein CATSGGAGISTDTQYF.

The rearrangement links TRBV29-1 to TRBJ2-7; either TRBD1 or TRBD2 may supply D (5 bases each). The germline CDR1 and CDR2 sequences are SQVTM and ANQGSEA. CDR3 length equals 13 residues. V lost 6 bases, J lost 4 bases, and 16 bases lay in between. The DNA of the CDR3 is TGCAGCGTAGGGACCGAATTTTTGTACGAGCAGTACTTC. Protein: CSVGTEFLYEQYF.

The chain is built from TRBV6-2 or TRBV6-3 and TRBJ1-5, with D maybe TRBD1 (5 bases). CDR3 length: 13 residues. The V and J ends lost 6 bases and 10 bases respectively, with 16 bases between them. Germline V CDR1 and CDR2: MNHEY, SVGEGT. The CDR3 sequence is CASRRDAVTPQHF. CDR3 DNA: TGTGCCAGCAGGCGGGACGCTGTCACCCCCCAGCATTTT.

This rearrangement joins TRBV5-1 to TRBJ2-3; 10 nucleotides align to TRBD2. This CDR3 region has 16 residues. Germline V gives CDR1 SGHRS, CDR2 YFSETQ. Germline trimming cut 3 bases from V and 4 bases from J; bases unmatched to any gene: 8. For the CDR3, the DNA is TGCGCCAGCAGCTGGGGAGCGGGGGGGCCGCCAGATACGCAGTATTTT. This codes for CASSWGAGGPPDTQYF.

The chain has TRBV7-2 and TRBJ2-1; TRBD2 matches at 15 bases. V lost 4 bases to trimming and J lost 9 bases; unmatched junction nucleotides: 10. CDR3 length equals 17 residues. In germline, CDR1 is SGHTA, CDR2 FQGNSA. In nucleotides, the CDR3 is TGTGCCAGCAGCTACCGGGGACTAGCGGGGGGAAGAAGTGAGCAGTTCTTC. Amino acid sequence: CASSYRGLAGGRSEQFF.

The chain employs TRBV14 and TRBJ2-7; tentative D call: TRBD2 (6 bases). The CDR3 consists of 16 residues. V lost 0 bases, J lost 2 bases, and 14 bases lay in between. Germline V gives CDR1 SGHDN, CDR2 FVKESK. For the CDR3, the DNA is TGTGCCAGCAGCCAAGAAGACGGCGGGAATCCCTACGAGCAGTACTTC. This codes for CASSQEDGGNPYEQYF.

CDR3 in amino acids: CASSLSMASGGPNEQFF. The CDR3 DNA follows: TGTGCCAGCAGTTTATCGATGGCTAGCGGGGGCCCTAATGAGCAGTTCTTC. The gene calls are TRBV27 and TRBJ2-1, with TRBD2 identical over 10 bases. With 0 bases clipped from V and 7 bases from J, the junction kept 9 bases outside the gene matches. CDR3 length: 17 residues. The germline V gene encodes CDR1 MNHEY and CDR2 SMNVEV (reference sequence).